Below, one T cell receptor beta chain is given with its context. No antigen is known for it. This CDR3 is built from 12 residues. Germline V gives CDR1 DFQATT, CDR2 SNEGSKA (reference sequence). This specimen comes from a study of T-cell reconstitution after alpha-beta-depleted transplantation in children. General study results and limits: The high TCRbeta diversity at day 60 in some patients came from surviving recipient T cells and thymic progenitors.

Unique molecular identifiers were built into the TCRbeta library. TCRdb re-derived calls from the PCR reads in MiXCR, one entry per CDR3 protein. The profile shows about 440,000 distinct CDR3 sequences, approximately 41% of them singletons. The sample in question was PBMCs, obtained before TCRalphabeta/CD19-depleted stem cell transplant. The chain links TRBV20-1 to TRBJ2-3; D is unclear. This clonotype was obtained from a girl aged 2 to 9 with aplastic anemia, due to receive a stem cell transplant. The DNA for the CDR3 is TGCGGCGGTCAGGCAGGTGCAGATACGCAGTATTTT. Residues: CGGQAGADTQYF.